These T cell receptor beta chains were read from a single sample in a study of regulatory T cells in long-lasting Graves disease. TCRdb called the multiplex PCR reads again in MiXCR, with one record for every CDR3 protein. Among a few hundred thousand distinct CDR3 sequences listed, approximately 18% were seen once. The data were also submitted as part of a second study, on T cells in Graves' hyperthyroidism and ophthalmopathy.

Sequencing used peripheral blood mononuclear cells (PBMCs), obtained at new diagnosis, from a patient treated with antithyroid drugs. The receptors shown here come from a woman younger than 45 with Graves disease. CDR3s include the opening cysteine and the closing phenylalanine or tryptophan. The order of the fields is V gene, J gene, D gene, clone size, CDR3 DNA, CDR3 protein. D genes are given only for firm matches. The size of a clone is reported for some rows only, either as once, few or many, or as a class for expanded clones.

v_gene: TRBV6-2/TRBV6-3; j_gene: TRBJ2-1; d_gene: .; abundance: many; CDR3nt: TGTGCCAGCAGTTCGGGCAGGGCCACATCCAACAATGAGCAGTTCTTC; CDR3aa: CASSSGRATSNNEQFF
v_gene: TRBV5-1; j_gene: TRBJ1-4; d_gene: .; abundance: many; CDR3nt: TGCGCCAGCAGCTTGTCGATGGCGGGAGAACTGTTTTTT; CDR3aa: CASSLSMAGELFF
v_gene: TRBV6-2/TRBV6-3; j_gene: TRBJ1-5; d_gene: .; abundance: many; CDR3nt: TGTGCCAGCAGTGAAGGCCAGGGAGAGCCCCAGCATTTT; CDR3aa: CASSEGQGEPQHF
v_gene: TRBV7-2; j_gene: TRBJ2-2; d_gene: TRBD1; abundance: .; CDR3nt: TGTGCCAGCAGCTTGGACGTCGACAGGGTGAACACCGGGGAGCTGTTTTTT; CDR3aa: CASSLDVDRVNTGELFF
v_gene: TRBV3-1; j_gene: TRBJ1-1; d_gene: .; abundance: many; CDR3nt: TGTGCCAGCAGCCACGAACCCGGGATCATGAACACTGAAGCTTTCTTT; CDR3aa: CASSHEPGIMNTEAFF
v_gene: TRBV7-6; j_gene: TRBJ2-2; d_gene: TRBD1; abundance: many; CDR3nt: TGTGCCAGCAGCTTAGCCACTCAGGGGGCGGTCACCGGGGAGCTGTTTTTT; CDR3aa: CASSLATQGAVTGELFF
v_gene: TRBV12-3/TRBV12-4; j_gene: TRBJ1-1; d_gene: .; abundance: many; CDR3nt: TGTGCCAGCGGGTCGGGCTCCAACACTGAAGCTTTCTTT; CDR3aa: CASGSGSNTEAFF
v_gene: TRBV7-8; j_gene: TRBJ2-1; d_gene: TRBD2; abundance: once; CDR3nt: TGTGCCAGCAGCTTGGTGGGGGCGGGGGGGCCCCAGAGTGAGCAGTTCTTC; CDR3aa: CASSLVGAGGPQSEQFF
v_gene: TRBV18; j_gene: TRBJ2-7; d_gene: .; abundance: many; CDR3nt: TGTGCCAGCTCACCCCGGCAGCCGTCAGGATACGAGCAGTACTTC; CDR3aa: CASSPRQPSGYEQYF
v_gene: TRBV6-5; j_gene: TRBJ1-6; d_gene: TRBD1; abundance: many; CDR3nt: TGTGCCAGCAGTTATACAGGGGGGGATTCACCCCTCCACTTT; CDR3aa: CASSYTGGDSPLHF
v_gene: TRBV7-9; j_gene: TRBJ1-2; d_gene: TRBD1; abundance: .; CDR3nt: TGTGCCAGCAGCTTTGGGACAGGCGGAGATCCTAACTATGGCTACACCTTC; CDR3aa: CASSFGTGGDPNYGYTF
v_gene: TRBV7-9; j_gene: TRBJ1-5; d_gene: .; abundance: many; CDR3nt: TGTGCCAGCAGCCGAGGGGGGGGGGGACATCAGCCCCAGCATTTT; CDR3aa: CASSRGGGGHQPQHF
v_gene: TRBV20-1; j_gene: TRBJ1-6; d_gene: .; abundance: .; CDR3nt: TGCAGTGCTAGAGACCCCCCGGGGAGTGATTCAACCCTCCACTTT; CDR3aa: CSARDPPGSDSTLHF
v_gene: TRBV27; j_gene: TRBJ1-1; d_gene: .; abundance: many; CDR3nt: TGTGCCAGCAGTGACAGTGGTAGGAACACTGAAGCTTTCTTT; CDR3aa: CASSDSGRNTEAFF
v_gene: TRBV19; j_gene: TRBJ1-2; d_gene: .; abundance: .; CDR3nt: TGTGCCAGTTGGGCCCCTGGGGAAGGGGACTATGGCTACACCTTC; CDR3aa: CASWAPGEGDYGYTF
v_gene: TRBV6-1; j_gene: TRBJ1-2; d_gene: .; abundance: .; CDR3nt: TGTGCCAGCAGTGTTTCGGTAGCTAACTATGGCTACACCTTC; CDR3aa: CASSVSVANYGYTF
v_gene: TRBV15; j_gene: TRBJ2-1; d_gene: .; abundance: .; CDR3nt: TGTGCCACCAGCAGAGATCCGGGGTCGGACGGTGAGCAGTTCTTC; CDR3aa: CATSRDPGSDGEQFF
v_gene: TRBV5-1; j_gene: TRBJ1-2; d_gene: TRBD1; abundance: many; CDR3nt: TGCGCCAGCAGCTTGATGGCAGGGGGCGACTATGGCTACACCTTC; CDR3aa: CASSLMAGGDYGYTF
v_gene: TRBV7-2; j_gene: TRBJ2-7; d_gene: .; abundance: .; CDR3nt: TGTGTCAGCAGCCAAGATGTTGGCGGGGCGCCTCTCTACGAGCAGTACTTC; CDR3aa: CVSSQDVGGAPLYEQYF
v_gene: TRBV6-1; j_gene: TRBJ1-2; d_gene: .; abundance: few; CDR3nt: TGTGCCAGCAGTGAAGAGGGGTCAGGGGCGCCCCAGTGGAAAGGCTACACCTTC; CDR3aa: CASSEEGSGAPQWKGYTF
v_gene: TRBV20-1; j_gene: TRBJ1-2; d_gene: .; abundance: many; CDR3nt: TGCAGTGCGATACCTTCAACCGGGACTAACTATGGCTACACCTTC; CDR3aa: CSAIPSTGTNYGYTF
v_gene: TRBV7-9; j_gene: TRBJ1-2; d_gene: .; abundance: many; CDR3nt: TGTGCCAGCAGCCAAGACAGTGACCCCTATGGCTACACCTTC; CDR3aa: CASSQDSDPYGYTF
v_gene: TRBV11-1; j_gene: TRBJ1-2; d_gene: .; abundance: many; CDR3nt: TGTGCCAGCAGCACAGGTAACTATGGCTACACCTTC; CDR3aa: CASSTGNYGYTF
v_gene: TRBV20-1; j_gene: TRBJ2-1; d_gene: .; abundance: many; CDR3nt: TGCAGTGCCAAAGCTTTCAATGAGCAGTTCTTC; CDR3aa: CSAKAFNEQFF
v_gene: TRBV19; j_gene: TRBJ2-1; d_gene: .; abundance: few; CDR3nt: TGTGCCAGTAGTATGATTCCGGGGACAACGTACAATGAGCAGTTCTTC; CDR3aa: CASSMIPGTTYNEQFF
v_gene: TRBV5-1; j_gene: TRBJ1-1; d_gene: .; abundance: many; CDR3nt: TGCGCCAGCAGCTCCCGCCCCTCACAGAGTGAAGCTTTCTTT; CDR3aa: CASSSRPSQSEAFF
v_gene: TRBV6-1; j_gene: TRBJ1-1; d_gene: .; abundance: many; CDR3nt: TGTGCCAGCACCCAAGGGCGCTCGGGCACTGAAGCTTTCTTT; CDR3aa: CASTQGRSGTEAFF
v_gene: TRBV7-8; j_gene: TRBJ1-1; d_gene: .; abundance: many; CDR3nt: TGTGCCAGCAGCCAACCACAGGCTGAAGCTTTCTTT; CDR3aa: CASSQPQAEAFF
v_gene: TRBV12-3/TRBV12-4; j_gene: TRBJ1-3; d_gene: .; abundance: many; CDR3nt: TGTGCCAGCAGTTTAGCGGGCAGTGCTTTCGATGGAAACACCATATATTTT; CDR3aa: CASSLAGSAFDGNTIYF